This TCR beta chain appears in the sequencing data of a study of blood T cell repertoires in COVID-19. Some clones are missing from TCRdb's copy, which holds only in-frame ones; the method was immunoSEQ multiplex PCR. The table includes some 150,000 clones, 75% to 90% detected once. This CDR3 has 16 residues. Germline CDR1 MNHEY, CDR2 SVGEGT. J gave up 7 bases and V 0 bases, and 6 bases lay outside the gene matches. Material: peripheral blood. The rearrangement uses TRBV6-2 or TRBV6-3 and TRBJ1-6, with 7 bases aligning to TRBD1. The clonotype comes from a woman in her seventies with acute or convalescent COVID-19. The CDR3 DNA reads TGTGCCAGCAGTTACTCCGGGGACAGCGGGAATTCACCCCTCCACTTT. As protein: CASSYSGDSGNSPLHF.